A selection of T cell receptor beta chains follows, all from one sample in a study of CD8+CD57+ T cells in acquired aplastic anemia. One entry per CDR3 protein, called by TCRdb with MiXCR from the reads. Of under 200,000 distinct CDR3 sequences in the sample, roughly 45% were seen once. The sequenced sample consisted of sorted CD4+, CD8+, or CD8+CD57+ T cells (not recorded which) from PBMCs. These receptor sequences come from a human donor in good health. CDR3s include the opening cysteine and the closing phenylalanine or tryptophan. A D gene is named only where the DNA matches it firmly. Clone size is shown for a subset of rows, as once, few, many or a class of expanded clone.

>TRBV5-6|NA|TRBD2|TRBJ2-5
TGTGCCAGCAGCCCCTTCGTAACAAGCGGGGAGGAGGGAGAGACCCAGTACTTC
CASSPFVTSGEEGETQYF
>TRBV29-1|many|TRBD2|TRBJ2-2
TGCAGCGTTGGCGTTCGTCTAGCGGGATTAGAGCTGTTTTTT
CSVGVRLAGLELFF
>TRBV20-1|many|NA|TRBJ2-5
TGCAGTGCTCCCCCAGAGGTGGGGGGGGCGAAAGAGACCCAGTACTTC
CSAPPEVGGAKETQYF
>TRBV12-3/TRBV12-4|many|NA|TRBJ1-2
TGTGCCAGCAGCCCAGAAGCCAGGTCCTATGGCTACACCTTC
CASSPEARSYGYTF
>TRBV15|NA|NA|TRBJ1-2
TGTGCCACCTCCTCCCCGGGTACCGCTAACTATGGCTACACCTTC
CATSSPGTANYGYTF
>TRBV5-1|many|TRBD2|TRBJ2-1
TGCGCCAGCAGCTTGGAGGGACTAGCCCAAAATGAGCAGTTCTTC
CASSLEGLAQNEQFF
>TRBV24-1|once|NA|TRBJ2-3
TGTGCCACCAGTGATGTGACTAGTTCAGATACGCAGTATTTT
CATSDVTSSDTQYF
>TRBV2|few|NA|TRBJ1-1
TGTGCCACCACCGACGTGGTGAACACTGAAGCTTTCTTT
CATTDVVNTEAFF
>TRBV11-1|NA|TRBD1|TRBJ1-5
TGTGCCAGCAGCTTAGTATTCAAGAGGGACAGAGATCAGCCCCAGCATTTT
CASSLVFKRDRDQPQHF
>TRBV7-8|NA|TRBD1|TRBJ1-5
TGTGCCAGCAGCCGGACAGGGAGGGATAGCAATCAGCCCCAGCATTTT
CASSRTGRDSNQPQHF
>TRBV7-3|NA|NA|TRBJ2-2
NA
CASSLIGFGRGTNTGELVF
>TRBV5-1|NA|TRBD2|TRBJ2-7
TGCGCCAGCAGCCCGGGACTAGCGGGAAGTACCTACGAGCAGTACTTC
CASSPGLAGSTYEQYF
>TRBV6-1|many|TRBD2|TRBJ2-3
TGTGCCAGCAGTCGGCCGGGACTAGCGGGAGCCAAAGCGCAGTATTTT
CASSRPGLAGAKAQYF
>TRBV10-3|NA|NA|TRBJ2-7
TGTGCCATCAGTGAGTCACCCTACGAGCAGTACTTC
CAISESPYEQYF
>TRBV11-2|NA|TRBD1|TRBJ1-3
TGTGCCAGCAGCTCATCCGGACAGGGGGCAGCAGGAAACACCATATATTTT
CASSSSGQGAAGNTIYF
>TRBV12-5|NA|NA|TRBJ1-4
TGTGCTAGTGGTTTGGTATTGGGGACGAATGAAAAACTGTTTTTT
CASGLVLGTNEKLFF